This T cell receptor beta chain was recorded in a study of Graves' ophthalmopathy and Graves' hyperthyroidism. Study findings and constraints: The majority of expanded thyroid clonotypes above 0.001 frequency also occurred in blood.

This clonotype was picked up many times. What it binds is unknown. For repertoire sequencing, the TCR beta CDR3 regions were amplified from RNA transcripts. Investigators did first-round RT-PCR with HTBI primers, then second-round multiplex PCR. TCRdb used MiXCR to reprocess the multiplex PCR reads, holding one entry per CDR3 protein. The sample has about 740,000 distinct CDR3 sequences, 35% to 50% seen once; the top ten hold around 40%. V lost 4 bases, J lost 7 bases, and 16 bases lay in between. This CDR3 spans 14 amino acids. The clonotype comes from an adult man with Graves' ophthalmopathy. This chain uses TRBV12-3 or TRBV12-4 with TRBJ1-1; D possibly corresponds to TRBD1 (5 bases). Material: peripheral blood. The CDR3 here is CASSSPPRDYEAFF. The CDR3 region has the DNA TGTGCCAGCAGTTCCCCCCCGCGGGACTATGAAGCTTTCTTT.